Shown below are 8 T cell receptor beta chains from a single sample sequenced in a study of blood T cell repertoires in COVID-19. Clones were sequenced by immunoSEQ multiplex PCR, and TCRdb holds only the in-frame ones, with some missing. Seen here are about 130,000 clones, roughly 77% observed once, and the top ten hold around 5%. Input material: peripheral blood. Every receptor here comes from a woman in her 70s with COVID-19, enrolled during active disease.

This clone was picked up one time. The chain uses TRBV9 and TRBJ2-1; 9 nucleotides match TRBD1. The CDR3 spans 13 residues. Trimming at V came to 6 bases and at J to 5 bases, leaving 3 bases not matched to a gene. Looked up from germline, CDR1 is SGDLS and CDR2 is YYNGEE. Written as DNA, the CDR3 is TGTGCCAGCACAGGGACAGGGAACAATGAGCAGTTCTTC. This sequence encodes CASTGTGNNEQFF.

V gene TRBV3-1 (or the pseudogene TRBV3-2) combines with J gene TRBJ2-7; D gene ambiguous. This CDR3 is built from 14 residues. The germline gives CDR1 LGHDT, CDR2 YNNKEL (reference sequence). V was shortened by 0 bases and J by 0 bases, with 6 bases between the two germline ends. The CDR3 nucleotides read TGTGCCAGCAGCCAAGACCTAACCTCCTACGAGCAGTACTTC. Protein: CASSQDLTSYEQYF.

The chain uses TRBV5-1 and TRBJ2-7, with 8 bases identical to TRBD1. The CDR3 totals 14 residues. V was pared by 2 bases and J by 2 bases, with 3 bases of the junction left unmatched. Per the germline V gene, CDR1 is SGHRS and CDR2 is YFSETQ. Here the CDR3 DNA reads TGCGCCAGCAGCTTACTGGACAGGGCCTACGAGCAGTACTTC. It translates to CASSLLDRAYEQYF.

The gene calls are TRBV2 and TRBJ1-1; 8 bases are shared with TRBD1. Germline V CDR1 and CDR2: SNHLY, FYNNEI. The CDR3 contains 16 residues. J gave up 1 base and V 5 bases, and 9 bases lay outside the gene matches. The DNA of the CDR3 is TGTGCCAGCAGTCCACAAACCGGGACAGGGAACACTGAAGCTTTCTTT. This translates into CASSPQTGTGNTEAFF.

The gene calls are TRBV10-2 and TRBJ1-4, with 9 nucleotides matching TRBD1. CDR1 and CDR2 from the germline V gene are WSHSY and SAAADI. V lost 6 bases, J lost 7 bases, and 6 bases stayed unmatched. The CDR3 is 14 amino acids. CDR3 sequence: CASRPQGAFEKLFF. CDR3 sequence (DNA): TGCGCCAGCAGGCCACAGGGGGCTTTTGAAAAACTGTTTTTT.

The chain joins TRBV6-1 to TRBJ1-5; D might be TRBD1 (5 bases). CDR1 MNHNS and CDR2 SASEGT come from the germline V gene. Trimming left V 3 bases short and J 2 bases short, with 11 bases between. There are 15 residues in the CDR3. CDR3 sequence: CASSEGGMGNQPQHF. The DNA for the CDR3 is TGTGCCAGCAGTGAGGGGGGAATGGGCAATCAGCCCCAGCATTTT.

A single count supports this clone. V gene TRBV15 combines with J gene TRBJ1-6, with TRBD1 matching over 10 bases. This CDR3 comprises 19 residues. Unmatched junction bases numbered 10, after V lost 5 bases and J lost 0 bases. CDR1 and CDR2 (germline): LNHNV, YYDKDF (reference sequence). CDR3 in DNA: TGTGCCACCAGCTGGCAGAGACAGGGGGCAAGCTCCTATAATTCACCCCTCCACTTT. Translation gives CATSWQRQGASSYNSPLHF.

In its sample, this clone was seen once. The rearrangement links TRBV7-9 to TRBJ1-4; possible D gene TRBD1, 6 bases. Trimming stripped 6 bases from V and 1 base from J, with 15 bases between. Germline V gene lookup returns CDR1 SEHNR and CDR2 FQNEAQ (reference sequence). The CDR3 is made up of 16 amino acids. The CDR3 DNA is TGTGCCAGCAGTTCGACAGGCGGCGGAACTAATGAAAAACTGTTTTTT. Translated, it gives CASSSTGGGTNEKLFF. The complete variable domain, with remaining parts taken from reference TRBV7-9 and TRBJ1-4, reads DTGVSQNPRHKITKRGQNVTFRCDPISEHNRLYWYRQTLGQGPEFLTYFQNEAQLEKSRLLSDRFSAERPKGSFSTLEIQRTEQGDSAMYLCASSSTGGGTNEKLFFGSGTQLSVL.